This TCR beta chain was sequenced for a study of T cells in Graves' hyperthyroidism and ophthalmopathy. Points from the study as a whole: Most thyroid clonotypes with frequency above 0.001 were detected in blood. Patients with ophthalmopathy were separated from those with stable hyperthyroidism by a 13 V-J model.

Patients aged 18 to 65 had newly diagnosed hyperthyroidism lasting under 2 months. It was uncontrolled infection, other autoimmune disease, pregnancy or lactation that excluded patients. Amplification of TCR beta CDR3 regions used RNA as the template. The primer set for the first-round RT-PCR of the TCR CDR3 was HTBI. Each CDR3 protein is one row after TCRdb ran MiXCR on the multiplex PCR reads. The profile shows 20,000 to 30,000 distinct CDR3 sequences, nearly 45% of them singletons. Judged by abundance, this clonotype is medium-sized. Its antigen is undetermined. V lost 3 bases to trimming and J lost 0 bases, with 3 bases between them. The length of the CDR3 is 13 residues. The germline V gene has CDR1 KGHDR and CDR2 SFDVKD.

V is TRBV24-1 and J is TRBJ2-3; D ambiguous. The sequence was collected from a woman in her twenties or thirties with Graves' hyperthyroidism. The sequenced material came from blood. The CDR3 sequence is CATSDRSTDTQYF. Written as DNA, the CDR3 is TGTGCCACCAGTGATAGAAGCACAGATACGCAGTATTTT.